This entry lists 3 T cell receptor beta chains sequenced from one sample in a study of T-cell reconstitution after alpha-beta-depleted transplantation in children. This sample's TCRbeta library carried unique molecular identifier barcodes. TCRdb independently ran MiXCR on the PCR reads; one entry per CDR3 protein. The sample includes approximately 240,000 distinct CDR3 sequences, 9.7% of them seen just once. Here the sequenced sample was PBMCs from the stem cell graft donor, taken from the stem cell graft. Receptors originate from a human donor who donated a stem cell graft to a child with SCID.

This clonotype was picked up many times. One end of the junction fails to match germline, which may point to a read error. The CDR3, as DNA: TGTGCCAGCAGGTTAGATCCCCGCGGGAGAACTCATCAGCCCCAGCATTTT. As protein: CASRLDPRGRTHQPQHF. This chain joins TRBV7-9 and TRBJ1-5; D is ambiguous. The germline V gene has CDR1 SEHNR and CDR2 FQNEAQ (reference sequence). This CDR3 is 17 amino acids long.

A word on this clonotype: This could be a read error, since a much larger clone is one nucleotide away. The chain employs TRBV4-1 and TRBJ1-5, with D possibly matching TRBD1 (6 bases). V was shortened by 4 bases and J by 6 bases, with 22 bases between the two germline ends. The germline V gene encodes CDR1 MGHRA and CDR2 YSYEKL. The CDR3 runs to 17 residues. In DNA, the CDR3 is TGCGCCAGCAGCCCCCGTCTTGGGGGGGAAGGGGGTCAGCCCCAGCATTTT. It codes for CASSPRLGGEGGQPQHF.

The chain joins TRBV4-2 to TRBJ2-1, with D possibly being TRBD2 (5 bases). V was trimmed by 0 bases and J by 8 bases, leaving 14 bases between them. CDR3 length: 15 residues. In germline, CDR1 is LGHNA, CDR2 YNFKEQ. The CDR3 loop is CASSQERVMKHEQFF. For the CDR3, the DNA is TGTGCCAGCAGCCAAGAGAGGGTAATGAAGCATGAGCAGTTCTTC.